The rows below give T cell receptor beta chains drawn from one sample of a study of blood T cell repertoires in COVID-19. TCRdb's table, derived via immunoSEQ multiplex PCR, lists solely in-frame clones and lacks some. The table has around 77,000 clones, 80% to 95% seen once; the top ten hold 4.8%. Specimen: peripheral blood. These receptors were taken from a woman aged 55-69 years with active COVID-19. Each CDR3 is given with its conserved first and last residue. The D gene is left open where the match is weak. Expanded clones are given a class, and other clones once, few, many or no size at all.

size: -
J: TRBJ2-1
V: TRBV5-1
D: -
CDR3: CASSLAPYWGEGYNEQFF
DNA: TGCGCCAGCAGCTTGGCCCCCTACTGGGGGGAAGGCTACAATGAGCAGTTCTTC

size: -
J: TRBJ1-2
V: TRBV28
D: -
CDR3: CASSLFGETNGYTF
DNA: TGTGCCAGCAGTTTATTTGGGGAGACAAATGGCTACACCTTC

size: -
J: TRBJ1-2
V: TRBV5-1
D: -
CDR3: CASSSAARVNGYTF
DNA: TGCGCCAGCAGTTCCGCGGCCAGGGTTAATGGCTACACCTTC

size: -
J: TRBJ2-7
V: TRBV5-1
D: -
CDR3: CASSFQDMSYEQYF
DNA: TGCGCCAGCAGCTTCCAAGACATGTCCTACGAGCAGTACTTC

size: -
J: TRBJ2-1
V: TRBV3-1/TRBV3-2
D: -
CDR3: CASSQRVAGREQFF
DNA: TGTGCCAGCAGCCAACGGGTGGCGGGGCGGGAGCAGTTCTTC

size: once
J: TRBJ2-7
V: TRBV12-3/TRBV12-4
D: TRBD2
CDR3: CASSPGGAGEQYF
DNA: TGTGCCAGCAGCCCGGGGGGGGCTGGAGAGCAGTACTTC

size: -
J: TRBJ1-2
V: TRBV19
D: TRBD1
CDR3: CASSGDRYNYGYTF
DNA: TGTGCCAGTAGTGGGGACAGGTATAACTATGGCTACACCTTC

size: -
J: TRBJ2-2
V: TRBV19
D: TRBD2
CDR3: CASRSRGSGTGELFF
DNA: TGTGCCAGTAGATCCCGCGGGAGTGGCACCGGGGAGCTGTTTTTT

size: -
J: TRBJ2-1
V: TRBV6-5
D: -
CDR3: CASRPLDWNEQFF
DNA: TGTGCCAGCAGACCGCTGGACTGGAATGAGCAGTTCTTC

size: -
J: TRBJ1-1
V: TRBV6-1
D: -
CDR3: CASSEAIEGEAFF
DNA: TGTGCCAGCAGTGAGGCCATCGAGGGTGAAGCTTTCTTT

size: -
J: TRBJ1-4
V: TRBV2
D: -
CDR3: CASSEAQVNEKLFF
DNA: TGTGCCAGCAGTGAGGCCCAGGTGAACGAAAAACTGTTTTTT

size: -
J: TRBJ2-5
V: TRBV6-6
D: TRBD2
CDR3: CASSYNQAGVETQYF
DNA: TGTGCCAGCAGTTACAACCAGGCGGGAGTCGAGACCCAGTACTTC

size: -
J: TRBJ2-1
V: TRBV28
D: TRBD1
CDR3: CASSSPGTGGYNEQFF
DNA: TGTGCCAGCAGTTCACCCGGGACAGGGGGCTACAATGAGCAGTTCTTC

size: -
J: TRBJ2-7
V: TRBV5-4
D: -
CDR3: CASSPVFVDEQYF
DNA: TGTGCCAGCAGCCCTGTTTTCGTTGACGAGCAGTACTTC

size: -
J: TRBJ2-2
V: TRBV30
D: TRBD2
CDR3: CAWSGLAGTGELFF
DNA: TGTGCCTGGAGCGGACTAGCGGGCACCGGGGAGCTGTTTTTT

size: few
J: TRBJ1-6
V: TRBV19
D: -
CDR3: CASNTGLLSSYNSPLHF
DNA: TGTGCCAGTAACACGGGACTGTTGAGCTCCTATAATTCACCCCTCCACTTT

size: -
J: TRBJ2-3
V: TRBV7-8
D: -
CDR3: CASSLAASRTDTQYF
DNA: TGTGCCAGCAGCTTAGCTGCGTCTCGCACAGATACGCAGTATTTT

size: -
J: TRBJ1-1
V: TRBV11-2
D: -
CDR3: CASSLLTGGSTEAFF
DNA: TGTGCCAGCAGCCTCCTAACTGGGGGGAGCACTGAAGCTTTCTTT

size: -
J: TRBJ1-1
V: TRBV7-2
D: -
CDR3: CASRGTSNTEAFF
DNA: TGTGCCAGCAGGGGGACTTCGAACACTGAAGCTTTCTTT

size: -
J: TRBJ2-7
V: TRBV28
D: -
CDR3: CASSFGGIDYEQYF
DNA: TGTGCCAGCAGTTTCGGTGGTATAGACTACGAGCAGTACTTC

size: -
J: TRBJ2-1
V: TRBV7-9
D: TRBD2
CDR3: CAGGGVYNEQFF
DNA: TGTGCCGGCGGGGGAGTATACAATGAGCAGTTCTTC

size: -
J: TRBJ2-1
V: TRBV28
D: -
CDR3: CASSLGGRFYNEQFF
DNA: TGTGCCAGCAGTTTAGGCGGGCGGTTCTACAATGAGCAGTTCTTC

size: -
J: TRBJ2-5
V: TRBV5-4
D: -
CDR3: CASSLQGRQETQYF
DNA: TGTGCCAGCAGCTTGCAGGGCCGCCAAGAGACCCAGTACTTC

size: -
J: TRBJ2-3
V: TRBV24-1
D: -
CDR3: CATSGPALGTQYF
DNA: TGTGCCACCAGTGGCCCAGCGCTGGGTACGCAGTATTTT

size: -
J: TRBJ1-4
V: TRBV3-1/TRBV3-2
D: -
CDR3: CASSQLLRRDGAPEDNEKLFF
DNA: TGTGCCAGCAGCCAACTCCTCCGGAGGGACGGGGCGCCGGAAGATAATGAAAAACTGTTTTTT

size: -
J: TRBJ2-1
V: TRBV5-1
D: TRBD2
CDR3: CASSLVSGRVDEQFF
DNA: TGCGCCAGCAGCTTGGTGAGCGGGAGGGTCGATGAGCAGTTCTTC

size: -
J: TRBJ1-5
V: TRBV19
D: -
CDR3: CASSISRVSNQPQHF
DNA: TGTGCCAGTAGTATCTCCAGGGTTTCAAATCAGCCCCAGCATTTT

size: -
J: TRBJ1-6
V: TRBV5-1
D: -
CDR3: CASRKEPNSPLHF
DNA: TGCGCCAGCAGGAAAGAGCCTAATTCACCCCTCCACTTT

size: -
J: TRBJ2-1
V: TRBV19
D: TRBD2
CDR3: CASSLGLAREQFF
DNA: TGTGCCAGTAGTTTGGGACTAGCGCGTGAGCAGTTCTTC

size: -
J: TRBJ2-1
V: TRBV5-1
D: TRBD2
CDR3: CASSSGTSGIPLNNEQFF
DNA: TGCGCCAGCAGTTCCGGGACTAGCGGGATCCCTTTAAACAATGAGCAGTTCTTC

size: once
J: TRBJ2-7
V: TRBV5-8
D: TRBD1
CDR3: CASSTIGQGVYEQYF
DNA: TGTGCCAGCAGCACTATAGGACAGGGGGTCTACGAGCAGTACTTC

size: -
J: TRBJ2-1
V: TRBV5-1
D: TRBD2
CDR3: CASSFASSSGRRGEQFF
DNA: TGCGCCAGCAGCTTTGCCTCTTCTAGCGGGAGGAGGGGTGAGCAGTTCTTC

size: once
J: TRBJ2-7
V: TRBV4-2
D: TRBD2
CDR3: CASSQVLAGGSSYEQYF
DNA: TGTGCCAGCAGCCAAGTGCTAGCGGGAGGGTCCTCCTACGAGCAGTACTTC

size: once
J: TRBJ2-2
V: TRBV19
D: -
CDR3: CASSIQQGNTGELFF
DNA: TGTGCCAGTAGTATTCAACAGGGGAACACCGGGGAGCTGTTTTTT

size: -
J: TRBJ1-3
V: TRBV2
D: TRBD1
CDR3: CASSGARGNAGNTIYF
DNA: TGTGCCAGCAGTGGGGCCAGGGGGAACGCTGGAAACACCATATATTTT

size: -
J: TRBJ2-1
V: TRBV29-1
D: TRBD2
CDR3: CSAGGLAGGPPPYNEQFF
DNA: TGCAGCGCCGGGGGACTAGCGGGAGGGCCTCCACCCTACAATGAGCAGTTCTTC

size: -
J: TRBJ2-3
V: TRBV7-9
D: TRBD2
CDR3: CASSFSGRTDTQYF
DNA: TGTGCCAGCAGCTTTTCCGGGAGGACAGATACGCAGTATTTT

size: -
J: TRBJ2-7
V: TRBV4-1
D: -
CDR3: CASSQGSGEQYF
DNA: TGCGCCAGCAGCCAAGGCTCGGGCGAGCAGTACTTC

size: -
J: TRBJ1-4
V: TRBV27
D: -
CDR3: CASSQRTDFNEKLFF
DNA: TGTGCCAGCAGTCAGAGGACAGACTTTAATGAAAAACTGTTTTTT

size: -
J: TRBJ2-3
V: TRBV30
D: TRBD2
CDR3: CAWSVPGLAGDTQYF
DNA: TGTGCCTGGAGTGTACCCGGACTAGCGGGAGATACGCAGTATTTT

size: -
J: TRBJ1-5
V: TRBV6-1
D: -
CDR3: CASSEYAGRTQRGNQPQHF
DNA: TGTGCCAGCAGTGAATATGCTGGCCGCACGCAGCGGGGCAATCAGCCCCAGCATTTT

size: -
J: TRBJ2-2
V: TRBV7-9
D: -
CDR3: CASSLGGVNTGELFF
DNA: TGTGCCAGCAGCTTAGGCGGGGTGAACACCGGGGAGCTGTTTTTT

size: -
J: TRBJ2-7
V: TRBV5-1
D: TRBD1
CDR3: CASSLHTGGYEQYF
DNA: TGCGCCAGCAGCTTGCATACAGGGGGCTACGAGCAGTACTTC

size: -
J: TRBJ2-1
V: TRBV3-1/TRBV3-2
D: TRBD2
CDR3: CASSHLAGGPENEQFF
DNA: TGTGCCAGCAGCCATTTAGCGGGAGGGCCAGAGAATGAGCAGTTCTTC

size: -
J: TRBJ2-6
V: TRBV27
D: -
CDR3: CASSFGAGVLTF
DNA: TGTGCCAGCAGTTTTGGAGCGGGCGTCCTGACTTTC

size: -
J: TRBJ2-2
V: TRBV5-4
D: -
CDR3: CASSHQGPSGTGELFF
DNA: TGTGCCAGCAGCCACCAGGGCCCGTCGGGCACCGGGGAGCTGTTTTTT

size: -
J: TRBJ2-7
V: TRBV7-6
D: TRBD2
CDR3: CASSLVLGLAGNSYEQYF
DNA: TGTGCCAGCAGCTTAGTTTTAGGACTAGCGGGAAACTCCTACGAGCAGTACTTC

size: -
J: TRBJ1-2
V: TRBV5-1
D: -
CDR3: CASSLESPGWYGYTF
DNA: TGCGCCAGCAGCTTGGAATCCCCCGGTTGGTATGGCTACACCTTC

size: once
J: TRBJ1-6
V: TRBV9
D: -
CDR3: CASSVGGGSYNSPLHF
DNA: TGTGCCAGCAGCGTAGGAGGGGGCTCCTATAATTCACCCCTCCACTTT

size: -
J: TRBJ2-3
V: TRBV15
D: -
CDR3: CATSRDLVGADTQYF
DNA: TGTGCCACCAGCAGAGACTTGGTGGGCGCAGATACGCAGTATTTT